This entry lists 32 T cell receptor beta chains sequenced from one sample in a study of PD-L1 blockade in urothelial cancer. Time point indicated: peripheral blood 6 weeks after treatment start. TCRdb's copy holds only in-frame clones and misses some; the assay was immunoSEQ multiplex PCR. Counted here are fewer than 90,000 clones, around 93% occurring once; the ten biggest clones make up about 0.87%. Sample: PBMCs, taken around atezolizumab (anti-PD-L1) treatment. The origin of the receptors is a woman older than 75 with urothelial cancer.

The chain couples TRBV2 to TRBJ2-1; 9 nucleotides align to TRBD2. V was clipped by 4 bases and J by 6 bases; unmatched bases: 4. Germline V gene data show CDR1 as SNHLY and CDR2 as FYNNEI. This CDR3 contains 14 residues. In nucleotides, the CDR3 is TGTGCCAGCAGTGGTGCACTAGCGGGCAATGAGCAGTTCTTC. Amino acids: CASSGALAGNEQFF.

The rearrangement joins TRBV11-2 to TRBJ2-3; 7 bases align to TRBD2. V shed 3 bases, J shed 2 bases, and the junction held 5 bases outside the gene matches. This CDR3 spans 15 amino acids. CDR1 SGHAT and CDR2 FQNNGV come from the germline V gene. CDR3 nucleotides: TGTGCCAGCAGCTTCCGACTAGCCGACACAGATACGCAGTATTTT. This gives the protein CASSFRLADTDTQYF.

This clone has a single count. The V and J genes are TRBV5-4 and TRBJ2-7, with TRBD2 as a possible D gene (5 bases). Trimming removed 9 bases from V and 1 base from J, with 14 bases in between. The CDR3 contains 13 residues. Germline lookup yields CDR1 SGHNT and CDR2 YYREEE (reference sequence). CDR3 amino acids: CATSPGDSYEQYF. In DNA form, the CDR3 reads TGTGCCACTTCTCCCGGGGATTCCTACGAGCAGTACTTC. Variable domain in full (rest from reference TRBV5-4 and TRBJ2-7): ETGVTQSPTHLIKTRGQQVTLRCSSQSGHNTVSWYQQALGQGPQFIFQYYREEENGRGNFPPRFSGLQFPNYSSELNVNALELDDSALYLCATSPGDSYEQYFGPGTRLTVT.

The rearrangement joins TRBV7-8 to TRBJ2-5, with 11 positions matching TRBD2. Germline V gene data show CDR1 as SGHVS and CDR2 as FQNEAQ. The length of the CDR3 is 17 residues. V dropped 0 bases and J dropped 7; count of bases not matched to a gene: 10. DNA for the CDR3: TGTGCCAGCAGCTTAGCGCGCGCTAGCGGGAGGCCGCCGACCCAGTACTTC. Amino acid sequence: CASSLARASGRPPTQYF.

This clone was detected a few times. The V gene is TRBV28, the J gene TRBJ2-1, with 7 bases that match TRBD2. Germline CDR1 reads MDHEN; CDR2 reads SYDVKM. Losses at the gene ends were 7 bases for V and 6 bases for J; bases not matched to a gene: 9. This CDR3 has 14 residues. CDR3 DNA: TGTGCCAGCAATGTGGCGGGAGTGAGCAATGAGCAGTTCTTC. Protein: CASNVAGVSNEQFF.

This clone was seen a handful of times. In DNA form, the CDR3 reads TGCAGCGTAGACGGGACAGGGGGAACTGAAGCTTTCTTT. This translates into CSVDGTGGTEAFF. The chain carries TRBV29-1 and TRBJ1-1, with 11 nucleotides matching TRBD1. The CDR3 length is 13 residues. Looked up from germline, CDR1 is SQVTM and CDR2 is ANQGSEA. V was clipped by 6 bases and J by 5 bases; unmatched bases: 5. Using reference TRBV29-1 and TRBJ1-1 for the parts outside the CDR3, the full variable domain is SAVISQKPSRDICQRGTSLTIQCQVDSQVTMMFWYRQQPGQSLTLIATANQGSEATYESGFVIDKFPISRPNLTFSTLTVSNMSPEDSSIYLCSVDGTGGTEAFFGQGTRLTVV.

This chain connects TRBV11-3 to TRBJ2-3; possible D gene TRBD2, 5 bases. CDR3 length equals 14 residues. Germline loops: CDR1 SGHNT, CDR2 YENEEA. Trimming pared 5 bases from V and 8 bases from J, leaving 17 bases between. CDR3 in DNA: TGTGCCAGCAGCCCCGCGTACAGCGGCGGTACGCAGTATTTT. Translation gives CASSPAYSGGTQYF.

A word on this clone: At one end, the junction sequence differs from germline, possibly due to a read error. The rearrangement joins TRBV6-1 to TRBJ2-5; 11 bases are a match to TRBD1. Germline V gives CDR1 MNHNS, CDR2 SASEGT. The CDR3 totals 15 residues. CDR3 coding DNA: TGTGCCACCAGTGGCCGGGGACAGGGGGGAGAGACCCAGTACTTC. Encoded protein: CATSGRGQGGETQYF.

The chain has TRBV5-1 and TRBJ2-1; maybe TRBD2 (6 bases). V lost 4 bases and J lost 7, with 12 bases in between. Per germline, CDR1 SGHRS and CDR2 YFSETQ. CDR3 length: 13 residues. The CDR3 is CASSTLASNEQFF. CDR3 DNA sequence: TGCGCCAGCAGCACCCTAGCGTCAAATGAGCAGTTCTTC.

The rearrangement joins TRBV11-2 to TRBJ2-7, with D unresolved. Trimming stripped 7 bases from V and 2 bases from J, with 12 bases between. CDR3 size: 13 residues. Looked up from germline, CDR1 is SGHAT and CDR2 is FQNNGV. In DNA, the CDR3 is TGTGCCAGCACCGCAGCGAGACCCTACGAGCAGTACTTC. Its translation: CASTAARPYEQYF.

This chain uses TRBV5-1 with TRBJ2-2; D possibly corresponds to TRBD2 (5 bases). The germline V gene has CDR1 SGHRS and CDR2 YFSETQ. CDR3 length: 17 residues. The V gene lost 2 bases and the J gene lost 6 bases, with 20 bases spanning the gap. DNA of the CDR3: TGCGCCAGCAGCTTAATTCTAGGGAGTTCGGATGCCGGGGAGCTGTTTTTT. It codes for CASSLILGSSDAGELFF. Complete variable domain (other parts from reference TRBV5-1 and TRBJ2-2): KAGVTQTPRYLIKTRGQQVTLSCSPISGHRSVSWYQQTPGQGLQFLFEYFSETQRNKGNFPGRFSGRQFSNSRSEMNVSTLELGDSALYLCASSLILGSSDAGELFFGEGSRLTVL.

The gene calls are TRBV28 and TRBJ1-2; tentatively, D is TRBD1 (6 bases). The V end was cut by 6 bases, the J end by 1 base, with 12 bases between. The CDR3 loop spans 14 amino acids. Germline V gene sequence: CDR1 MDHEN, CDR2 SYDVKM. CDR3 amino acids: CASSSGQLNYGYTF. The CDR3 region has the DNA TGTGCCAGCAGCTCCGGACAGCTTAACTATGGCTACACCTTC.

V gene TRBV6-1 combines with J gene TRBJ1-1; 9 bases match TRBD1. Germline CDR1 reads MNHNS; CDR2 reads SASEGT. The CDR3 runs 15 residues. J lost 6 bases, V lost 5 bases, and 10 bases had no gene match. CDR3 region: CASSSRDRVFAEAFF. The DNA of the CDR3 is TGTGCCAGCAGTTCCCGGGACAGGGTATTCGCTGAAGCTTTCTTT.

The gene calls are TRBV5-1 and TRBJ2-1; 10 nucleotides align to TRBD2. Germline-derived CDR1 and CDR2 are SGHRS and YFSETQ. This CDR3 comprises 16 residues. V was clipped by 4 bases and J by 3 bases; unmatched bases: 7. The CDR3, as DNA: TGCGCCAGCAGCGGACAGGGACTAGCGCTCTACAATGAGCAGTTCTTC. Encoded protein: CASSGQGLALYNEQFF.

CDR3 nucleotide sequence: TGCGCCAGCAGCTTGGCCGCTAGCGACACCGGGGAGCTGTTTTTT. This translates into CASSLAASDTGELFF. The chain has TRBV5-1 and TRBJ2-2, with D tentatively TRBD2 (6 bases). CDR3 length equals 15 residues. Germline CDR1 and CDR2: SGHRS and YFSETQ. V shed 0 bases and J shed 3 bases, with 9 bases lying between them.

The V call is TRBV10-2, the J call TRBJ2-1; maybe TRBD1 (5 bases). Germline CDR1 is WSHSY and CDR2 is SAAADI. CDR3 length equals 15 residues. Trimming took off 2 bases at V and 9 bases at J, with 17 bases between the two ends. CDR3 in amino acids: CASSEGAGSRSEQFF. For the CDR3, the DNA is TGCGCCAGCAGTGAGGGGGCCGGAAGTCGGTCTGAGCAGTTCTTC.

The table lists this clone with a count of one. CDR3 protein: CAWSTPGQLNNQPQHF. The DNA of the CDR3 is TGTGCCTGGAGTACTCCGGGACAGCTAAACAATCAGCCCCAGCATTTT. The chain has TRBV30 and TRBJ1-5; 7 bases agree with TRBD1. The CDR3 contains 16 residues. J was trimmed by 3 bases and V by 2 bases; bases with no gene match: 10. CDR1 and CDR2 from the germline V gene are GTSNPN and SVGIG (reference sequence).

This chain joins TRBV6-1 and TRBJ2-1; D is unclear. Germline values: CDR1 MNHNS, CDR2 SASEGT. Trimming removed 2 bases at V and 4 bases at J, with 6 bases between. CDR3 length: 13 residues. The CDR3 bases are TGTGCCAGCAGTGAAAGCCCGTACAATGAGCAGTTCTTC. It encodes CASSESPYNEQFF.

The chain has TRBV25-1 and TRBJ1-2; perhaps TRBD1 as D (6 bases). This CDR3 has 13 residues. Germline V lookup: CDR1 MGHDK, CDR2 SYGVNS. Trimming cost V 1 base and J 7 bases, with 10 bases left between them. The CDR3 DNA reads as TGTGCCAGCAGTGAATCGGGGGGGCCTGGCTACACCTTC. Translation: CASSESGGPGYTF.

The chain joins TRBV27 to TRBJ2-7, with 10 bases lining up with TRBD2. V lost 7 bases, J lost 5 bases, and 8 bases stayed unmatched. The CDR3 has 14 residues. Germline V gene lookup returns CDR1 MNHEY and CDR2 SMNVEV (reference sequence). The CDR3 loop is CASKAGGPENEQYF. The CDR3 coding sequence is TGTGCCAGCAAAGCGGGAGGGCCGGAGAACGAGCAGTACTTC.

The chain carries TRBV6-6 and TRBJ2-5; D not resolved. Trimming took 6 bases from V and 4 from J, leaving 6 bases between them. The germline gives CDR1 MNHNY, CDR2 SVGAGI (reference sequence). This CDR3 spans 11 amino acids. In DNA form, the CDR3 reads TGTGCCAGCAGCGTGGCAGAGACCCAGTACTTC. Its protein is CASSVAETQYF.

This chain connects TRBV7-3 to TRBJ2-3, with D maybe TRBD1 (6 bases). This CDR3 is built from 17 residues. Germline-derived CDR1 and CDR2 are SGHTA and FQGTGA. The V end was cut by 4 bases, the J end by 2 bases, with 19 bases between. CDR3: CASSSRGAGTHTDTQYF. Written as DNA, the CDR3 is TGTGCCAGCAGCTCTAGGGGCGCCGGGACACACACAGATACGCAGTATTTT.

The V gene is TRBV28, the J gene TRBJ1-2; 11 nucleotides match TRBD1. There are 13 residues in the CDR3. Germline V gene lookup returns CDR1 MDHEN and CDR2 SYDVKM. CDR3 sequence reads: CGTGGMSGYGYTF. The DNA for the CDR3 is TGTGGGACAGGGGGCATGAGTGGCTATGGCTACACCTTC.

The V and J genes are TRBV5-4 and TRBJ2-7, with D perhaps matching TRBD2 (5 bases). This CDR3 has 14 residues. Germline CDR1 reads SGHNT; CDR2 reads YYREEE (reference sequence). V lost 0 bases to trimming and J lost 4 bases, with 11 bases between them. CDR3 nucleotide sequence: TGTGCCAGCAGCTTGGGAGGGAACGGTTACGAGCAGTACTTC. Translation gives CASSLGGNGYEQYF. Combining the CDR3 with reference TRBV5-4 and TRBJ2-7 gives the whole variable domain ETGVTQSPTHLIKTRGQQVTLRCSSQSGHNTVSWYQQALGQGPQFIFQYYREEENGRGNFPPRFSGLQFPNYSSELNVNALELDDSALYLCASSLGGNGYEQYFGPGTRLTVT.

V gene TRBV28 combines with J gene TRBJ2-5; TRBD2 is a possible D gene (6 bases). V lost 8 bases and J 2 bases, leaving 15 bases between the germline ends. Germline CDR1 MDHEN, CDR2 SYDVKM. The CDR3 sequence is 14 residues long. CDR3 protein: CASLVSGTQETQYF. The CDR3 nucleotides are TGTGCCAGCCTTGTTTCCGGGACTCAAGAGACCCAGTACTTC.

The chain employs TRBV18 and TRBJ1-4; TRBD1 is a possible D gene (6 bases). The CDR3 has 14 amino acids. CDR1 KGHSH and CDR2 LQKENI come from the germline V gene. Trimming took 4 bases from V and 8 from J, leaving 14 bases between them. CDR3 loop: CASSQGGGSEKLFF. CDR3 DNA sequence: TGTGCCAGCTCACAAGGTGGGGGCTCGGAAAAACTGTTTTTT.

CDR3 in amino acids: CASSLGLAGTGELFF. As DNA, the CDR3 is TGTGCCAGTAGCCTTGGACTAGCGGGGACCGGGGAGCTGTTTTTT. The V gene is TRBV19, the J gene TRBJ2-2; 12 bases map to TRBD2. This CDR3 is 15 amino acids long. Per the germline V gene, CDR1 is LNHDA and CDR2 is SQIVND (reference sequence). V was pared by 6 bases and J by 5 bases, with 4 bases of the junction left unmatched. Combining the CDR3 with reference TRBV19 and TRBJ2-2 gives the whole variable domain DGGITQSPKYLFRKEGQNVTLSCEQNLNHDAMYWYRQDPGQGLRLIYYSQIVNDFQKGDIAEGYSVSREKKESFPLTVTSAQKNPTAFYLCASSLGLAGTGELFFGEGSRLTVL.

J is TRBJ2-7 and V is TRBV30, with D unresolved. Germline V gives CDR1 GTSNPN, CDR2 SVGIG (reference sequence). This CDR3 is built from 11 residues. V lost 0 bases, J lost 6 bases, and 6 bases lay in between. The CDR3 bases are TGTGCCTGGAGTGTAGCTTTCGAGCAGTACTTC. Protein product: CAWSVAFEQYF.

The chain carries TRBV11-1 and TRBJ1-1; D perhaps matches TRBD1 (6 bases). The germline CDR1 and CDR2 sequences are SGHAT and FQDESV (reference sequence). Trimming removed 1 base from V and 10 bases from J, with 19 bases in between. The CDR3 totals 15 residues. CDR3 sequence: CASSLEGAVRGAAFF. The CDR3 region has the DNA TGTGCCAGCAGCTTAGAGGGAGCTGTGCGGGGGGCAGCTTTCTTT. Complete variable domain (other parts from reference TRBV11-1 and TRBJ1-1): EAEVAQSPRYKITEKSQAVAFWCDPISGHATLYWYRQILGQGPELLVQFQDESVVDDSQLPKDRFSAERLKGVDSTLKIQPAELGDSAMYLCASSLEGAVRGAAFFGQGTRLTVV.

The J gene is TRBJ2-5, the V gene TRBV15; 11 bases align to TRBD1. V gave up 5 bases and J gave up 5 bases; unmatched junction bases: 4. The CDR3 sequence is 14 residues long. Germline CDR1 LNHNV, CDR2 YYDKDF (reference sequence). The CDR3 here is CATSGTGGGETQYF. In DNA form, the CDR3 reads TGTGCCACCAGCGGGACAGGGGGTGGGGAGACCCAGTACTTC.

In its sample, this clone was seen once. The gene calls are TRBV29-1 and TRBJ1-3; D is ambiguous. In germline, CDR1 is SQVTM, CDR2 ANQGSEA. CDR3 size: 14 residues. Trimming took off 3 bases at V and 0 bases at J, with 9 bases between the two ends. The DNA for the CDR3 is TGCAGCGTTGAGGCCCCGAACTCTGGAAACACCATATATTTT. Translation: CSVEAPNSGNTIYF.

The chain joins TRBV2 to TRBJ2-4; 8 bases map to TRBD2. The CDR3 covers 15 residues. Germline lookup yields CDR1 SNHLY and CDR2 FYNNEI. V dropped 1 base and J dropped 4; count of bases not matched to a gene: 3. CDR3 DNA sequence: TGTGCCAGCAGTGAAGGGGGGACTAGAAAAAACATTCAGTACTTC. Encoded protein: CASSEGGTRKNIQYF. Based on the CDR3 plus reference TRBV2 and TRBJ2-4, the full variable domain is EPEVTQTPSHQVTQMGQEVILRCVPISNHLYFYWYRQILGQKVEFLVSFYNNEISEKSEIFDDQFSVERPDGSNFTLKIRSTKLEDSAMYFCASSEGGTRKNIQYFGAGTRLSVL.